The 12 T cell receptor beta chains below were found in one sample sequenced in a study of blood T cell repertoires in COVID-19. Profiled with immunoSEQ multiplex PCR; TCRdb holds only in-frame clones, not every one. The sample lists 100,000 to 120,000 clones; about four fifths were seen once. Sequencing input: peripheral blood. All receptors derive from a woman of 80 years or more with acute or convalescent COVID-19.

The chain has TRBV5-5 and TRBJ2-1; weak D call: TRBD2 (6 bases). The V gene's germline CDR1 is SGHKS and CDR2 YYEKEE (reference sequence). V was trimmed by 5 bases and J by 0 bases, leaving 12 bases between them. This CDR3 is 15 amino acids long. The CDR3 DNA reads as TGTGCCAGCAGTTCGACTAGGAGCTCCTACAATGAGCAGTTCTTC. This codes for CASSSTRSSYNEQFF.

Only a few counts were recorded for this clone. The chain combines TRBV12-5 with TRBJ2-6; tentatively, D is TRBD1 (5 bases). V was trimmed by 1 base and J by 0 bases, leaving 10 bases between them. Germline V gene sequence: CDR1 LGHNT, CDR2 FRNRAP. This CDR3 is built from 17 residues. The CDR3 here is CASGLAQGNSGANVLTF. CDR3 DNA: TGTGCTAGTGGTTTGGCGCAGGGCAACTCTGGGGCCAACGTCCTGACTTTC.

J is TRBJ2-1 and V is TRBV10-1, with 7 bases that match TRBD1. Looked up from germline, CDR1 is WNHNN and CDR2 is SYGVQD (reference sequence). V lost 4 bases and J lost 10; bases outside the gene matches: 13. The CDR3 loop spans 15 amino acids. This CDR3 reads CASSGRTGGVGEQFF. CDR3 DNA: TGCGCCAGCAGTGGAAGGACAGGTGGTGTAGGGGAGCAGTTCTTC.

V is TRBV12-3 or TRBV12-4 and J is TRBJ1-2; TRBD1 agrees at 7 bases. Losses at the gene ends were 5 bases for V and 5 bases for J; bases not matched to a gene: 5. The CDR3 is made up of 13 amino acids. In DNA, the CDR3 is TGTGCCAGCAGTATACAGGGGTATTATGGCTACACCTTC. The encoded protein is CASSIQGYYGYTF.

This clone was seen more than once but under ten times. The chain has TRBV9 and TRBJ2-1; a weak D match, TRBD2 (6 bases). V lost 3 bases, J lost 1 base, and 11 bases lay in between. CDR1 is SGDLS and CDR2 is YYNGEE in the germline V gene. The CDR3 has 15 amino acids. This CDR3 is CASSAREKSYNEQFF. DNA of the CDR3: TGTGCCAGCAGCGCCCGGGAGAAGTCCTACAATGAGCAGTTCTTC.

V is TRBV12-5 and J is TRBJ2-1; D is possibly TRBD1 (5 bases). This CDR3 is built from 14 residues. The V gene's germline CDR1 is LGHNT and CDR2 FRNRAP. Trimming took 5 bases from V and 3 from J, leaving 11 bases between them. This CDR3 reads CASGQGLLYNEQFF. The DNA for the CDR3 is TGTGCTAGTGGTCAGGGTCTCCTCTACAATGAGCAGTTCTTC. The entire variable domain, with the rest obtained from reference TRBV12-5 and TRBJ2-1, is as follows: DARVTQTPRHKVTEMGQEVTMRCQPILGHNTVFWYRQTMMQGLELLAYFRNRAPLDDSGMPKDRFSAEMPDATLATLKIQPSEPRDSAVYFCASGQGLLYNEQFFGPGTRLTVL.

On this clone itself: The sample contains more than one DNA sequence encoding this CDR3. The V gene is TRBV5-1, the J gene TRBJ2-5, with TRBD1 as a possible D gene (6 bases). Germline V CDR1 and CDR2: SGHRS, YFSETQ. This CDR3 has 13 amino acids. V was pared by 4 bases and J by 1 base, with 8 bases between. Written as DNA, the CDR3 is TGCGCCAGCAGCCCGGACAGCCAAGAGACCCAGTACTTC. Amino acid sequence: CASSPDSQETQYF.

The chain uses TRBV5-1 and TRBJ2-1, with D possibly matching TRBD2 (6 bases). The CDR3 runs 17 residues. The germline V and J ends were trimmed by 0 bases and 1 base, with 14 bases remaining between them. Germline assignment: CDR1 SGHRS and CDR2 YFSETQ. The CDR3 DNA follows: TGCGCCAGCAGCTTGGTTTCCGAGGGGAGGTCCTACAATGAGCAGTTCTTC. Protein product: CASSLVSEGRSYNEQFF.

This clone was counted many times. This same CDR3 is encoded by further DNA sequences in the sample. The rearrangement joins TRBV27 to TRBJ2-3; the D is unclear. V gave up 5 bases and J gave up 0 bases, with 3 bases separating them. Germline lookup yields CDR1 MNHEY and CDR2 SMNVEV (reference sequence). This CDR3 contains 12 residues. In nucleotides, the CDR3 is TGTGCCAGCAGTCCTAGCACAGATACGCAGTATTTT. This gives the protein CASSPSTDTQYF.

The chain employs TRBV18 and TRBJ2-1; the match to TRBD2 covers 9 bases. The CDR3 length is 15 residues. The junction had 7 bases not matched to a gene; V was cut back by 3 bases and J by 7 bases. Germline loops: CDR1 KGHSH, CDR2 LQKENI. CDR3 bases: TGTGCCAGCTCACCTTCATTGCGGGAGGGAAATGAGCAGTTCTTC. This encodes CASSPSLREGNEQFF.

This chain connects TRBV3-1 (or the pseudogene TRBV3-2) to TRBJ2-1; 8 positions agree with TRBD1. Germline V CDR1 and CDR2: LGHDT, YNNKEL (reference sequence). CDR3 length equals 15 residues. With 6 bases clipped from V and 7 bases from J, the junction kept 11 bases outside the gene matches. CDR3 protein: CASRPQGALLNEQFF. For the CDR3, the DNA is TGTGCCAGCAGGCCTCAGGGGGCGCTTTTGAATGAGCAGTTCTTC.

The chain joins TRBV28 to TRBJ2-7, with a possible D match to TRBD1 (5 bases). This CDR3 has 12 amino acids. Trimming took 6 bases from V and 5 from J, leaving 11 bases between them. From germline, CDR1 is MDHEN and CDR2 SYDVKM. The CDR3 region has the DNA TGTGCCAGCAGGGGCAGGGCCCACGAGCAGTACTTC. Its protein product is CASRGRAHEQYF.